These 23 T cell receptor beta chains share one sample of origin, sequenced in a study of long-term antiretroviral therapy in people with HIV. The immunoSEQ assay was v3.0, run at survey level. Method: immunoSEQ multiplex PCR; TCRdb's copy keeps in-frame clones and lacks some. The data show 20,000 or so clones, around three quarters seen once. The source material was unsorted PBMCs, sampled 2.9 years after starting antiretroviral therapy. These TCRs come from a woman aged 25 to 39 with HIV.

V is TRBV29-1 and J is TRBJ2-3; tentative D call: TRBD1 (5 bases). This CDR3 is 12 amino acids long. V lost 3 bases, J lost 4 bases, and 8 bases lay in between. CDR1 and CDR2 (germline): SQVTM, ANQGSEA. The CDR3 reads CSVDRGPDTQYF. DNA for the CDR3: TGCAGCGTTGATAGGGGCCCAGATACGCAGTATTTT.

The chain is built from TRBV10-3 and TRBJ1-1; 11 nucleotides agree with TRBD1. This CDR3 contains 17 residues. The V segment lost 4 bases and the J segment 4 bases; nucleotides outside the gene matches: 11. The germline gives CDR1 ENHRY, CDR2 SYGVKD. The CDR3 spells CAISGTGGAGSITEAFF. CDR3 nucleotide sequence: TGTGCCATCAGTGGGACAGGGGGCGCGGGATCGATCACTGAAGCTTTCTTT.

V is TRBV9 and J is TRBJ2-2, with a tentative D call TRBD1 (5 bases). The germline CDR1 and CDR2 sequences are SGDLS and YYNGEE. This CDR3 has 14 residues. V was cut by 6 bases and J by 1 base, with 10 bases left in between. The CDR3 DNA follows: TGTGCCAGCAACTCCGACAGGAACACCGGGGAGCTGTTTTTT. It translates to CASNSDRNTGELFF.

This chain links TRBV6-5 with TRBJ1-3, with D hard to call. Looked up from germline, CDR1 is MNHEY and CDR2 is SVGAGI. V lost 5 bases and J lost 6, with 11 bases in between. This CDR3 spans 13 amino acids. The CDR3 DNA reads TGTGCCAGCAGTAAACCGATTTTAAACACCATATATTTT. This gives the protein CASSKPILNTIYF.

This clone showed up just a few times. This sequence joins TRBV5-8 and TRBJ1-3; no firm D call. Trimming shortened V by 4 bases and J by 4 bases, and 15 bases separated the two germline ends. CDR1 is SGHTS, CDR2 YDEGEE, per germline. CDR3 length: 15 residues. The CDR3 loop reads CASSPRHAGGNTIYF. CDR3 DNA sequence: TGTGCCAGCAGCCCACGGCACGCAGGAGGAAACACCATATATTTT.

The rearrangement joins TRBV10-2 to TRBJ2-1; 9 positions agree with TRBD1. V was pared by 9 bases and J by 7 bases, with 4 bases of the junction left unmatched. The CDR3 is 12 amino acids. CDR1 and CDR2 (germline): WSHSY, SAAADI. The CDR3 is CASRQGVNEQFF. CDR3 sequence (DNA): TGCGCCAGTCGACAGGGGGTGAATGAGCAGTTCTTC.

This chain uses TRBV10-3 with TRBJ1-1; maybe TRBD1 (5 bases). This CDR3 comprises 11 residues. From germline, CDR1 is ENHRY and CDR2 SYGVKD. Between the trimmed V and J ends, which lost 8 bases and 5 bases, there was a span of 9 bases. CDR3 in DNA: TGTGCCATCGGGGGGGGGACTGAAGCTTTCTTT. It yields the protein CAIGGGTEAFF.

The V call is TRBV19, the J call TRBJ1-2; TRBD1 matches 8 bases. The V gene end was trimmed by 5 bases and the J gene end by 6 bases; junction bases not matched to a gene: 5. The length of the CDR3 is 13 residues. CDR1 is LNHDA, CDR2 SQIVND, per germline (reference sequence). The CDR3 bases are TGTGCCAGTAGTCCAGGGGGCGCGGATGGCTACACCTTC. Its protein product is CASSPGGADGYTF.

The chain uses TRBV19 and TRBJ1-5; no clear D. CDR3 length: 17 residues. Trimming left V 3 bases short and J 0 bases short, with 15 bases between. Germline assignment: CDR1 LNHDA and CDR2 SQIVND (reference sequence). CDR3 coding DNA: TGTGCCAGTAGTATCGGTAAGGGCGGGAATAGCAATCAGCCCCAGCATTTT. Its translation is CASSIGKGGNSNQPQHF.

The chain recombines TRBV18 with TRBJ2-5, with D perhaps matching TRBD1 (6 bases). Germline CDR1 KGHSH, CDR2 LQKENI. Between the trimmed V and J ends, which lost 1 base and 1 base, there was a span of 16 bases. The CDR3 runs 17 residues. CDR3 amino acids: CASSPLSGAGRQETQYF. The CDR3 region has the DNA TGTGCCAGCTCACCACTGTCAGGGGCAGGCCGCCAAGAGACCCAGTACTTC.

The J gene is TRBJ1-5, the V gene TRBV18, with a possible D match to TRBD1 (5 bases). The CDR3 is made up of 13 amino acids. Trimming cost V 6 bases and J 4 bases, with 10 bases left between them. CDR1 and CDR2 (germline): KGHSH, LQKENI. The CDR3 region is CASSLDSNQPQHF. The CDR3 coding sequence is TGTGCCAGCTCGCTTGACAGTAATCAGCCCCAGCATTTT.

The V gene is TRBV10-1, the J gene TRBJ1-1; 7 bases line up with TRBD1. After removal of 8 bases from V and 1 base from J, the junction contained 7 bases not matched to a gene. The CDR3 has 14 amino acids. Per the germline V gene, CDR1 is WNHNN and CDR2 is SYGVQD (reference sequence). The CDR3, as DNA: TGCGCCAGCTCTCCGGACAGGTCGAACACTGAAGCTTTCTTT. It is translated as CASSPDRSNTEAFF.

This sequence joins TRBV19 and TRBJ1-5; 7 positions match TRBD1. Trimming removed 8 bases from V and 8 bases from J; junction bases left unmatched: 6. Germline CDR1 reads LNHDA; CDR2 reads SQIVND (reference sequence). This CDR3 comprises 12 residues. The CDR3 sequence: CASGQAPKPQHF. The CDR3 DNA follows: TGTGCCAGTGGACAGGCTCCTAAGCCCCAGCATTTT.

This clone ranks as medium-sized. The rearrangement joins TRBV15 to TRBJ2-5; D remains ambiguous. The V and J ends lost 1 base and 0 bases respectively, with 6 bases between them. The CDR3 has 14 amino acids. CDR1 LNHNV and CDR2 YYDKDF come from the germline V gene (reference sequence). The CDR3 DNA follows: TGTGCCACCAGCAGAGTATCCGACCAAGAGACCCAGTACTTC. Residues: CATSRVSDQETQYF.

The V gene is TRBV18, the J gene TRBJ1-2, with TRBD1 as a possible D gene (6 bases). This CDR3 is built from 13 residues. CDR1 and CDR2 from the germline V gene are KGHSH and LQKENI. Trimming took 1 base from V and 3 from J, leaving 6 bases between them. CDR3 coding DNA: TGTGCCAGCTCACCACGGACAGACTATGGCTACACCTTC. Protein sequence: CASSPRTDYGYTF.

This clone has more than one count but fewer than ten. This chain connects TRBV9 to TRBJ2-2; D is uncertain. The CDR3 sequence is 15 residues long. The V end lost 2 bases, the J end lost 0 bases, and 8 bases lay between the germline ends. The germline V gene encodes CDR1 SGDLS and CDR2 YYNGEE. The CDR3 reads CASSVTATNTGELFF. Written as DNA, the CDR3 is TGTGCCAGCAGCGTGACGGCGACGAACACCGGGGAGCTGTTTTTT.

This rearrangement joins TRBV1 to TRBJ1-5; the table's D gene call, TRBD1, was not cross checked with the DNA. TRBV1 is designated a pseudogene. This CDR3 spans 13 amino acids. The CDR3 nucleotides read TGCACCAGCAGGAAGGGGCCGGCTCAGCCCCAGCATTTT. Protein sequence: CTSRKGPAQPQHF.

The chain carries TRBV5-1 and TRBJ1-1; D gene uncertain. The CDR3 contains 14 residues. Per germline, CDR1 SGHRS and CDR2 YFSETQ. V was trimmed by 0 bases and J by 5 bases, leaving 11 bases between them. CDR3 DNA: TGCGCCAGCAGCTTGGAACGGCCGAGTACTGAAGCTTTCTTT. This codes for CASSLERPSTEAFF.

This chain connects TRBV12-5 to TRBJ1-5; 10 bases line up with TRBD1. CDR3 length: 16 amino acids. Germline CDR1 and CDR2: LGHNT and FRNRAP. After removal of 4 bases from V and 7 bases from J, the junction contained 10 bases not matched to a gene. Here the CDR3 reads CASGSSRQGAEQPQHF. The CDR3 bases are TGTGCTAGTGGTTCGAGTCGACAGGGGGCTGAACAGCCCCAGCATTTT.

The chain links TRBV19 to TRBJ1-2, with D possibly matching TRBD1 (5 bases). V dropped 10 bases and J dropped 2 bases, with 17 bases sitting between them. This CDR3 is built from 14 residues. CDR1 is LNHDA and CDR2 is SQIVND in the germline V gene (reference sequence). CDR3 amino acids: CATRDGSLNYGYTF. The CDR3, as DNA: TGTGCCACCAGGGACGGGAGCTTGAACTATGGCTACACCTTC.

This clone was seen once. This chain links TRBV18 with TRBJ1-3; D not resolved. Trimming removed 2 bases from V and 2 bases from J, with 13 bases in between. Per germline, CDR1 KGHSH and CDR2 LQKENI. CDR3 size: 16 residues. The CDR3 protein is CASSPFGDPTGNTIYF. CDR3 bases: TGTGCCAGCTCACCATTCGGGGATCCAACTGGAAACACCATATATTTT.

The genes are TRBV30 and TRBJ2-3; TRBD2 agrees at 10 bases. The germline V gene encodes CDR1 GTSNPN and CDR2 SVGIG (reference sequence). CDR3 size: 13 residues. V lost 4 bases to trimming and J lost 7 bases; unmatched junction nucleotides: 5. The CDR3 region has the DNA TGTGCCTGGAATCAAGCGGGGGGGTATACGCAGTATTTT. Translation gives CAWNQAGGYTQYF.

The rearrangement links TRBV28 to TRBJ2-1, with TRBD2 matching 7 bases. This CDR3 spans 15 amino acids. CDR1 is MDHEN, CDR2 SYDVKM, per germline. With 10 bases clipped from V and 6 bases from J, the junction kept 15 bases outside the gene matches. This chain's CDR3 is CATRRREGLSNEQFF. The CDR3 region has the DNA TGTGCCACGCGGCGAAGGGAGGGGTTGAGCAATGAGCAGTTCTTC.